Listed below are T cell receptor beta chains from one sample, sequenced in a study of shared clonotypes between healthy human individuals. Method: immunoSEQ multiplex PCR; TCRdb's copy keeps in-frame clones and lacks some. The data contain fewer than 3 million clones, approximately 90% of them singletons. Sequencing was done on a sample of naive CD4+ T cells from PBMCs. The receptors come from a young man in good health. Some clones in this sample may be carry-over from other donors' samples. CDR3s include the opening cysteine and the closing phenylalanine or tryptophan. Each record gives: V gene, J gene, D gene, clone size, CDR3 DNA, CDR3 protein. The D gene is left open where the match is weak. For some rows the clone size is stated as once, few or many, or as a class when expanded; others skip it.

v_gene: TRBV5-4; j_gene: TRBJ2-7; d_gene: TRBD2; abundance: .; CDR3nt: TGTGCCAGCAGCCCAGCCGGGACTAGCGGCTACGAGCAGTACTTC; CDR3aa: CASSPAGTSGYEQYF
v_gene: TRBV10-3; j_gene: TRBJ1-3; d_gene: .; abundance: .; CDR3nt: TGTGCCATCAGTTTGGAGGGCCCTGGAAACACCATATATTTT; CDR3aa: CAISLEGPGNTIYF
v_gene: TRBV25-1; j_gene: TRBJ2-5; d_gene: .; abundance: .; CDR3nt: TGTGCCAGCAGTGCAAGGGGGGTAGAGACCCAGTACTTC; CDR3aa: CASSARGVETQYF
v_gene: TRBV4-2; j_gene: TRBJ2-7; d_gene: TRBD2; abundance: .; CDR3nt: TGTGCCAGCAGCCAAATCGACGGGAGGGCCCCCTACGAGCAGTACTTC; CDR3aa: CASSQIDGRAPYEQYF
v_gene: TRBV28; j_gene: TRBJ1-5; d_gene: .; abundance: .; CDR3nt: TGTGCCAGCAGTTTTCTTGGGGTCCCGGCCCAGCATTTT; CDR3aa: CASSFLGVPAQHF
v_gene: TRBV10-2; j_gene: TRBJ2-3; d_gene: .; abundance: .; CDR3nt: TGCGCCAGCAGTGAGATCCTACAGGGCTCGCTTACGCAGTATTTT; CDR3aa: CASSEILQGSLTQYF
v_gene: TRBV9; j_gene: TRBJ2-7; d_gene: TRBD1; abundance: .; CDR3nt: TGTGCCAGCAGCCCACCGGGACAGTCATCCTACGAGCAGTACTTC; CDR3aa: CASSPPGQSSYEQYF
v_gene: TRBV21-1; j_gene: TRBJ2-3; d_gene: .; abundance: .; CDR3nt: TGTGCCAGCAGCTCCGGAGGCGGGGATGAAGAGGATACGCAGTATTTT; CDR3aa: CASSSGGGDEEDTQYF
v_gene: TRBV7-3; j_gene: TRBJ2-1; d_gene: TRBD2; abundance: .; CDR3nt: TGTGCCAGCAGCTCTTCCGGGACTAGCGGGAGAAGTGAGCAGTTCTTC; CDR3aa: CASSSSGTSGRSEQFF
v_gene: TRBV7-2; j_gene: TRBJ2-7; d_gene: .; abundance: .; CDR3nt: TGTGCCAGCAGCTTAGGGTCGGGAGTAAACTACGAGCAGTACTTC; CDR3aa: CASSLGSGVNYEQYF
v_gene: TRBV11-2; j_gene: TRBJ2-7; d_gene: .; abundance: .; CDR3nt: TGTGCCTCAGCCTTGGCAGTGTACGAGCAGTACTTC; CDR3aa: CASALAVYEQYF
v_gene: TRBV7-9; j_gene: TRBJ2-2; d_gene: .; abundance: .; CDR3nt: TGTGCCAGCGTTTTAAGGGGGGCACCTTCAACCGGGGAGCTGTTTTTT; CDR3aa: CASVLRGAPSTGELFF
v_gene: TRBV7-2; j_gene: TRBJ2-1; d_gene: TRBD1; abundance: .; CDR3nt: TGTGCCAGCAGCTCTACCTGGGACAGCAATGAGCAGTTCTTC; CDR3aa: CASSSTWDSNEQFF
v_gene: TRBV4-2; j_gene: TRBJ2-2; d_gene: TRBD1; abundance: .; CDR3nt: TGTGCCAGCAGCCAAGTAGTCGGCAGGGGGAGCACTACCGGGGAGCTGTTTTTT; CDR3aa: CASSQVVGRGSTTGELFF
v_gene: TRBV5-6; j_gene: TRBJ1-5; d_gene: TRBD1; abundance: .; CDR3nt: TGTGCCAGCAGCCGCGCGGGACAGGGGGTGGGACAGCCCCAGCATTTT; CDR3aa: CASSRAGQGVGQPQHF
v_gene: TRBV5-1; j_gene: TRBJ1-3; d_gene: .; abundance: once; CDR3nt: TGCGCCAGCAGCTTGGATCCCCCCAGCTCTGGAAACACCATATATTTT; CDR3aa: CASSLDPPSSGNTIYF
v_gene: TRBV5-1; j_gene: TRBJ2-5; d_gene: TRBD2; abundance: .; CDR3nt: TGCGCCAGCAGCTTCGAGGTAGCGGGAGGTGAGACCCAGTACTTC; CDR3aa: CASSFEVAGGETQYF
v_gene: TRBV7-2; j_gene: TRBJ2-7; d_gene: .; abundance: .; CDR3nt: TGTGCCAGCAGCTTTAGCTCCTACGAGCAGTACTTC; CDR3aa: CASSFSSYEQYF
v_gene: TRBV28; j_gene: TRBJ1-1; d_gene: .; abundance: .; CDR3nt: TGTGCCAGCAGTCCCCGAGGGGGAAGGAACACTGAAGCTTTCTTT; CDR3aa: CASSPRGGRNTEAFF
v_gene: TRBV11-1; j_gene: TRBJ1-1; d_gene: TRBD1; abundance: .; CDR3nt: TGTGCCAGCAGCCGAGCGACAGGGTCGAACACTGAAGCTTTCTTT; CDR3aa: CASSRATGSNTEAFF
v_gene: TRBV11-2; j_gene: TRBJ1-5; d_gene: TRBD1; abundance: .; CDR3nt: TGTGCCAGCAGCTTTGGCCCCGGGACAGAAAATCAGCCCCAGCATTTT; CDR3aa: CASSFGPGTENQPQHF
v_gene: TRBV25-1; j_gene: TRBJ2-6; d_gene: .; abundance: .; CDR3nt: TGTGCCAGCAGTGCCCTTGGGGGGGCAGAAGGGGCCAACGTCCTGACTTTC; CDR3aa: CASSALGGAEGANVLTF
v_gene: TRBV28; j_gene: TRBJ1-3; d_gene: .; abundance: once; CDR3nt: TGTGCCAGCAGTTCCGGGGGGACCTCTGGAAACACCATATATTTT; CDR3aa: CASSSGGTSGNTIYF
v_gene: TRBV5-1; j_gene: TRBJ2-5; d_gene: .; abundance: .; CDR3nt: TGCGCCAGCAGATGGGGGTTATCGGAGACCCAGTACTTC; CDR3aa: CASRWGLSETQYF
v_gene: TRBV27; j_gene: TRBJ2-6; d_gene: .; abundance: .; CDR3nt: TGTGCCAGCAGTTTAAAAGGGCGCGGGGCCAACGTCCTGACTTTC; CDR3aa: CASSLKGRGANVLTF
v_gene: TRBV6-5; j_gene: TRBJ1-1; d_gene: .; abundance: .; CDR3nt: TGTGCCAGCAGTAAAAAAACAGGGAGAACTGAAGCTTTCTTT; CDR3aa: CASSKKTGRTEAFF
v_gene: TRBV6-5; j_gene: TRBJ1-2; d_gene: .; abundance: .; CDR3nt: TGTGCCAGCAGTTATGGGGCAGTCAATGGCTACACCTTC; CDR3aa: CASSYGAVNGYTF
v_gene: TRBV7-9; j_gene: TRBJ1-4; d_gene: .; abundance: once; CDR3nt: TGTGCCAGCAGCCGCCTGACGACCGGCGGTGAAAAACTGTTTTTT; CDR3aa: CASSRLTTGGEKLFF
v_gene: TRBV28; j_gene: TRBJ2-7; d_gene: .; abundance: .; CDR3nt: TGTGCCAGCAGACTTAGACAAGCTCTAAGCTCCTACGAGCAGTACTTC; CDR3aa: CASRLRQALSSYEQYF
v_gene: TRBV5-1; j_gene: TRBJ2-1; d_gene: TRBD2; abundance: .; CDR3nt: TGCGCCAGCAGCTTGTTGGTGGGAGGGCCCTCAAATGAGCAGTTCTTC; CDR3aa: CASSLLVGGPSNEQFF
v_gene: TRBV18; j_gene: TRBJ1-2; d_gene: TRBD1; abundance: .; CDR3nt: TGTGCCAGCTCACAGAGTCCGGGACAGGGGTACTACACCTTC; CDR3aa: CASSQSPGQGYYTF
v_gene: TRBV30; j_gene: TRBJ2-2; d_gene: .; abundance: .; CDR3nt: TGTGCCTGGAGCCGGAGCACCGGGGAGCTGTTTTTT; CDR3aa: CAWSRSTGELFF
v_gene: TRBV7-3; j_gene: TRBJ1-4; d_gene: .; abundance: .; CDR3nt: TGTGCCAGCAGCACCGGTCCAGGGACTAATGAAAAACTGTTTTTT; CDR3aa: CASSTGPGTNEKLFF
v_gene: TRBV28; j_gene: TRBJ2-4; d_gene: .; abundance: .; CDR3nt: TGTGCCAGCAGTTCAACCAGGGAGGTTCACATTCAGTACTTC; CDR3aa: CASSSTREVHIQYF
v_gene: TRBV7-2; j_gene: TRBJ2-7; d_gene: TRBD1; abundance: .; CDR3nt: TGTGCCAGCAGCCCTCGACGACAGGGGACCTACGAGCAGTACTTC; CDR3aa: CASSPRRQGTYEQYF
v_gene: TRBV7-9; j_gene: TRBJ2-3; d_gene: .; abundance: .; CDR3nt: TGTGCCAGCAGCTTAGCTAGCTATACGCAGTATTTT; CDR3aa: CASSLASYTQYF
v_gene: TRBV7-9; j_gene: TRBJ1-5; d_gene: TRBD1; abundance: few; CDR3nt: TGTGCCAGCAGCTCCTTGGGGCAGGGGGTGAATCAGCCCCAGCATTTT; CDR3aa: CASSSLGQGVNQPQHF
v_gene: TRBV7-2; j_gene: TRBJ1-1; d_gene: TRBD1; abundance: .; CDR3nt: TGTGCCACCACGACAGGGTACACTGAAGCTTTCTTT; CDR3aa: CATTTGYTEAFF
v_gene: TRBV5-1; j_gene: TRBJ2-1; d_gene: .; abundance: .; CDR3nt: TGCGCCAGCAGCTTGCCGGACCGGAGGGCCTATGAGCAGTTCTTC; CDR3aa: CASSLPDRRAYEQFF
v_gene: TRBV15; j_gene: TRBJ2-5; d_gene: .; abundance: once; CDR3nt: TGTGCCACCAGCAGAGCCGTAAGGGTTGAGACCCAGTACTTC; CDR3aa: CATSRAVRVETQYF
v_gene: TRBV28; j_gene: TRBJ1-1; d_gene: .; abundance: .; CDR3nt: TGTGCCAGCAGTCCCACCGGCGGGCAGGGGCCTGAAGCTTTCTTT; CDR3aa: CASSPTGGQGPEAFF
v_gene: TRBV7-2; j_gene: TRBJ2-7; d_gene: TRBD2; abundance: .; CDR3nt: TGTGCCAGCAGCTTTATAGCCGGGACTAAGGCCTACGAGCAGTACTTC; CDR3aa: CASSFIAGTKAYEQYF
v_gene: TRBV9; j_gene: TRBJ1-2; d_gene: .; abundance: .; CDR3nt: TGTGCCAGCGGGCGGGACACCAAGAACCCTGGCTACACCTTC; CDR3aa: CASGRDTKNPGYTF
v_gene: TRBV18; j_gene: TRBJ1-1; d_gene: TRBD1; abundance: .; CDR3nt: TGTGCCAGCTCACAACTAGGACAGGGTATGAACACTGAAGCTTTCTTT; CDR3aa: CASSQLGQGMNTEAFF
v_gene: TRBV6-5; j_gene: TRBJ2-7; d_gene: TRBD1; abundance: .; CDR3nt: TGTGCCAGCAGTGGGGGGACAGGGGGATTCTACGAGCAGTACTTC; CDR3aa: CASSGGTGGFYEQYF
v_gene: TRBV11-3; j_gene: TRBJ2-1; d_gene: .; abundance: once; CDR3nt: TGTGCCAGCAGCTTAGGCGGAGGCTCCTACAATGAGCAGTTCTTC; CDR3aa: CASSLGGGSYNEQFF
v_gene: TRBV15; j_gene: TRBJ2-7; d_gene: .; abundance: .; CDR3nt: TGTGCCACCAGCAGAGATCGGGCGAACGAGCAGTACTTC; CDR3aa: CATSRDRANEQYF
v_gene: TRBV5-1; j_gene: TRBJ1-5; d_gene: TRBD1; abundance: .; CDR3nt: TGCGCCAGCAGCTTGGGCAGGGGGGGTCAGCCCCAGCATTTT; CDR3aa: CASSLGRGGQPQHF
v_gene: TRBV15; j_gene: TRBJ1-2; d_gene: .; abundance: .; CDR3nt: TGTGCCACCAGCAGAGGCGGGGAGGGTGGCTACACCTTC; CDR3aa: CATSRGGEGGYTF